These 21 T cell receptor beta chains were sequenced from one sample in a study of early T cells in non-severe SARS-CoV-2 infection. One entry per CDR3 protein, called by TCRdb with MiXCR from the 5' RACE reads. The sample consists of about 62,000 distinct CDR3 sequences, almost 9.5% of them appearing once. Sequenced: whole blood. The receptors come from an adult who was a healthcare worker with PCR-confirmed SARS-CoV-2 infection or an uninfected control (not recorded which).

The chain uses TRBV29-1 and TRBJ1-1; D is unclear. The CDR3 totals 10 residues. Germline CDR1 and CDR2: SQVTM and ANQGSEA. The V end was cut by 6 bases, the J end by 8 bases, with 10 bases between. The CDR3 region is CSVFREEAFF. DNA of the CDR3: TGCAGCGTCTTTAGGGAAGAAGCTTTCTTT.

The chain carries TRBV6-4 and TRBJ1-2, with a tentative D call TRBD1 (6 bases). The CDR3 sequence is 11 residues long. Between the trimmed V and J ends, which lost 8 bases and 4 bases, there was a span of 8 bases. From germline, CDR1 is MRHNA and CDR2 SNTAGT. CDR3 sequence (DNA): TGTGCCAGCGGGGGCGCCTATGGCTACACCTTC. It is translated as CASGGAYGYTF.

V usage is TRBV3-1 and J usage is TRBJ2-3, with 7 bases aligning to TRBD2. V was pared by 4 bases and J by 1 base, with 5 bases of the junction left unmatched. This CDR3 is built from 15 residues. Germline values: CDR1 LGHDT, CDR2 YNNKEL (reference sequence). CDR3 amino acids: CASSRSGVRTDTQYF. CDR3 sequence (DNA): TGTGCCAGCAGCCGCAGCGGGGTACGCACAGATACGCAGTATTTT.

This clonotype was picked up a small number of times. The V and J genes are TRBV20-1 and TRBJ2-3, with 10 positions matching TRBD2. The CDR3 has 17 residues. In germline, CDR1 is DFQATT, CDR2 SNEGSKA (reference sequence). The ends lost 1 base at V and 3 bases at J; junction bases unmatched: 10. This CDR3 is CSARVRWASGGTDTQYF. CDR3 DNA: TGCAGTGCTAGAGTGCGTTGGGCTAGCGGGGGTACAGATACGCAGTATTTT.

The genes are TRBV27 and TRBJ2-5; unclear D gene. V was trimmed by 0 bases and J by 7 bases, leaving 9 bases between them. CDR1 MNHEY and CDR2 SMNVEV come from the germline V gene (reference sequence). The CDR3 consists of 13 residues. The CDR3 DNA reads as TGTGCCAGCAGTTTATCGGCTCGAGGGACCCAGTACTTC. Protein: CASSLSARGTQYF.

The table lists this clonotype with many counts. The V call is TRBV2, the J call TRBJ2-3; 11 bases align to TRBD2. Germline lookup yields CDR1 SNHLY and CDR2 FYNNEI. The CDR3 length is 15 residues. The ends lost 6 bases at V and 4 bases at J; junction bases unmatched: 6. CDR3: CASRLTSGTPDTQYF. In DNA form, the CDR3 reads TGTGCCAGCAGACTGACTAGCGGGACCCCAGATACGCAGTATTTT. The full variable domain, completed using reference TRBV2 and TRBJ2-3, is EPEVTQTPSHQVTQMGQEVILRCVPISNHLYFYWYRQILGQKVEFLVSFYNNEISEKSEIFDDQFSVERPDGSNFTLKIRSTKLEDSAMYFCASRLTSGTPDTQYFGPGTRLTVL.

This clonotype was counted many times. The rearrangement uses TRBV2 and TRBJ2-3, with 13 bases identical to TRBD2. Germline trimming cut 4 bases from V and 0 bases from J; bases unmatched to any gene: 4. Germline V gives CDR1 SNHLY, CDR2 FYNNEI. The CDR3 consists of 17 residues. The CDR3 sequence: CASSGLAGGISTDTQYF. Here the CDR3 DNA reads TGTGCCAGCAGTGGACTAGCGGGGGGCATTAGCACAGATACGCAGTATTTT. The variable domain in full, completed from reference TRBV2 and TRBJ2-3, reads EPEVTQTPSHQVTQMGQEVILRCVPISNHLYFYWYRQILGQKVEFLVSFYNNEISEKSEIFDDQFSVERPDGSNFTLKIRSTKLEDSAMYFCASSGLAGGISTDTQYFGPGTRLTVL.

This clonotype was recorded only once. This could be a read error, since a much larger clone is one nucleotide away. V is TRBV29-1 and J is TRBJ1-1; D uncertain. CDR1 and CDR2 (germline): SQVTM, ANQGSEA. This CDR3 region has 11 residues. V gave up 7 bases and J gave up 1 base, with 7 bases separating them. The CDR3 loop is CSAGRNTEAFF. The CDR3 DNA sequence: TGCAGCGCCGGACGGAACACTGAAGCTTTCTTT.

The rearrangement uses TRBV10-2 and TRBJ1-1, with D possibly TRBD1 on 6 matching bases. The CDR3 has 12 amino acids. The ends were cut back, 8 bases at V and 1 base at J, with 8 bases in the middle. CDR1 is WSHSY and CDR2 is SAAADI in the germline V gene. The CDR3 spells CASRRGNTEAFF. The DNA of the CDR3 is TGCGCCAGCCGCAGGGGGAACACTGAAGCTTTCTTT.

The V call is TRBV5-1, the J call TRBJ2-1, with 7 bases matching TRBD2. Unmatched junction bases numbered 5, after V lost 0 bases and J lost 2 bases. There are 16 residues in the CDR3. Per the germline V gene, CDR1 is SGHRS and CDR2 is YFSETQ. The CDR3 nucleotides are TGCGCCAGCAGCTTGGAATGGGGGGGAACCTACAATGAGCAGTTCTTC. As protein: CASSLEWGGTYNEQFF. Based on the CDR3 plus reference TRBV5-1 and TRBJ2-1, the full variable domain is KAGVTQTPRYLIKTRGQQVTLSCSPISGHRSVSWYQQTPGQGLQFLFEYFSETQRNKGNFPGRFSGRQFSNSRSEMNVSTLELGDSALYLCASSLEWGGTYNEQFFGPGTRLTVL.

This chain joins TRBV30 and TRBJ1-1; no clear D gene. V was clipped by 0 bases and J by 3 bases, with 8 bases between them. The V gene's germline CDR1 is GTSNPN and CDR2 SVGIG (reference sequence). The CDR3 runs to 13 residues. CDR3 region: CAWSVQGHTEAFF. The CDR3 DNA sequence: TGTGCCTGGAGTGTACAAGGCCACACTGAAGCTTTCTTT.

This sequence joins TRBV5-1 and TRBJ2-5; either TRBD1 or TRBD2 may supply D (5 bases each). Germline V gene sequence: CDR1 SGHRS, CDR2 YFSETQ. V was cut by 4 bases and J by 5 bases, with 18 bases left in between. The CDR3 sequence is 15 residues long. The CDR3 spells CASSPQVGVGETQYF. The CDR3 DNA is TGCGCCAGCAGCCCACAGGTCGGGGTAGGCGAGACCCAGTACTTC.

The rearrangement links TRBV11-2 to TRBJ1-5; no clear D gene. The germline V and J ends were trimmed by 5 bases and 4 bases, with 12 bases remaining between them. Germline V gene data show CDR1 as SGHAT and CDR2 as FQNNGV. There are 14 residues in the CDR3. The CDR3 protein is CASSPGFVNQPQHF. The CDR3 coding sequence is TGTGCCAGCAGCCCCGGATTCGTAAATCAGCCCCAGCATTTT. The whole variable domain, filled in from reference TRBV11-2 and TRBJ1-5, reads EAGVAQSPRYKIIEKRQSVAFWCNPISGHATLYWYQQILGQGPKLLIQFQNNGVVDDSQLPKDRFSAERLKGVDSTLKIQPAKLEDSAVYLCASSPGFVNQPQHFGDGTRLSIL.

This chain links TRBV11-2 with TRBJ2-1; 7 positions agree with TRBD2. Germline CDR1 SGHAT, CDR2 FQNNGV. This CDR3 is built from 15 residues. V shed 1 base and J 6 bases; nucleotides not matched to a gene: 6. CDR3 protein: CASSLAAGVSNEQFF. CDR3 nucleotide sequence: TGTGCCAGCAGCTTAGCCGCGGGGGTTAGCAATGAGCAGTTCTTC.

The chain combines TRBV7-2 with TRBJ1-1; perhaps TRBD1 as D (5 bases). This CDR3 comprises 15 residues. The V and J ends lost 7 bases and 6 bases respectively, with 21 bases between them. CDR1 and CDR2 from the germline V gene are SGHTA and FQGNSA. The DNA for the CDR3 is TGTGCCAGCATGCTCACGTGGGACGCCGGCGCTGAAGCTTTCTTT. Protein: CASMLTWDAGAEAFF.

This clonotype was found many times. V usage is TRBV7-2 and J usage is TRBJ2-5; D may be TRBD1 (6 bases). V dropped 0 bases and J dropped 0 bases, with 8 bases sitting between them. The CDR3 totals 15 residues. Germline V gene lookup returns CDR1 SGHTA and CDR2 FQGNSA. CDR3 nucleotide sequence: TGTGCCAGCAGCTTAGCGGGGGCGGACCAAGAGACCCAGTACTTC. Encoded protein: CASSLAGADQETQYF. The full variable domain, in which reference TRBV7-2 and TRBJ2-5 provide the parts outside the CDR3, is GAGVSQSPSNKVTEKGKDVELRCDPISGHTALYWYRQSLGQGLEFLIYFQGNSAPDKSGLPSDRFSAERTGGSVSTLTIQRTQQEDSAVYLCASSLAGADQETQYFGPGTRLLVL.

The rearrangement uses TRBV6-5 and TRBJ2-1; 16 bases match TRBD2. CDR3 length equals 19 residues. J gave up 7 bases and V 2 bases, and 11 bases lay outside the gene matches. Germline V CDR1 and CDR2: MNHEY, SVGAGI. CDR3 residues: CASSYGTSGGGRFGNEQFF. The CDR3 DNA reads as TGTGCCAGCAGTTACGGGACTAGCGGGGGGGGAAGGTTTGGTAATGAGCAGTTCTTC.

There are a few counts of this clonotype. This chain links TRBV2 with TRBJ1-2, with no clear D. The CDR3 spans 13 residues. The V gene's germline CDR1 is SNHLY and CDR2 FYNNEI. Trimming pared 7 bases from V and 0 bases from J, leaving 9 bases between. The CDR3, as DNA: TGTGCCAGCATTGGGGTCGCTAACTATGGCTACACCTTC. Residues: CASIGVANYGYTF. Variable domain in full (rest from reference TRBV2 and TRBJ1-2): EPEVTQTPSHQVTQMGQEVILRCVPISNHLYFYWYRQILGQKVEFLVSFYNNEISEKSEIFDDQFSVERPDGSNFTLKIRSTKLEDSAMYFCASIGVANYGYTFGSGTRLTVV.

This clonotype was counted ten times or more. The chain links TRBV5-1 to TRBJ2-5, with TRBD1 identical over 7 bases. The CDR3 runs to 15 residues. Germline CDR1 SGHRS, CDR2 YFSETQ. V shed 1 base, J shed 0 bases, and the junction held 3 bases outside the gene matches. DNA for the CDR3: TGCGCCAGCAGCTTGATGGGACAGAACCAAGAGACCCAGTACTTC. Encoded protein: CASSLMGQNQETQYF.

The genes are TRBV10-1 and TRBJ1-1; the D gene is possibly TRBD1 (5 bases). V lost 0 bases and J lost 5, with 7 bases in between. This CDR3 comprises 13 residues. Germline CDR1 WNHNN, CDR2 SYGVQD (reference sequence). The CDR3: CASSESQGTEAFF. CDR3 sequence (DNA): TGCGCCAGCAGTGAGTCGCAGGGTACTGAAGCTTTCTTT.

This chain uses TRBV5-8 with TRBJ2-2, with 7 bases aligning to TRBD1. CDR1 SGHTS and CDR2 YDEGEE come from the germline V gene. CDR3 size: 17 residues. With V trimmed by 4 bases and J by 4 bases, 13 bases remained unmatched. CDR3 bases: TGTGCCAGCAGCCCGGACGACAGGGTTTTTGGCACCGGGGAGCTGTTTTTT. Encoded protein: CASSPDDRVFGTGELFF. Complete variable domain (other parts from reference TRBV5-8 and TRBJ2-2): EAGVTQSPTHLIKTRGQQATLRCSPISGHTSVYWYQQALGLGLQFLLWYDEGEERNRGNFPPRFSGRQFPNYSSELNVNALELEDSALYLCASSPDDRVFGTGELFFGEGSRLTVL.